This T cell receptor (beta chain) was sequenced in a study of T cell responses to AZD1222 COVID-19 vaccine. Only one count was recorded for this clone. The germline gives CDR1 MGHDK, CDR2 SYGVNS. The CDR3 contains 13 residues. V shed 6 bases and J shed 2 bases, with 10 bases lying between them. Clones were sequenced by immunoSEQ multiplex PCR, and TCRdb holds only the in-frame ones, with some missing. Counted here are some 150,000 clones, just over 90% occurring once; the ten biggest clones make up 1.9%. The sequenced sample was peripheral blood, obtained 28 days after the second AZD1222 dose. V usage is TRBV25-1 and J usage is TRBJ1-1; a weak D match, TRBD1 (5 bases). This receptor was taken from an adult who received the AZD1222 COVID-19 vaccine. The DNA for the CDR3 is TGTGCCAGCAGCGCAAGGGGAAACACTGAAGCTTTCTTT. Translating it yields CASSARGNTEAFF.